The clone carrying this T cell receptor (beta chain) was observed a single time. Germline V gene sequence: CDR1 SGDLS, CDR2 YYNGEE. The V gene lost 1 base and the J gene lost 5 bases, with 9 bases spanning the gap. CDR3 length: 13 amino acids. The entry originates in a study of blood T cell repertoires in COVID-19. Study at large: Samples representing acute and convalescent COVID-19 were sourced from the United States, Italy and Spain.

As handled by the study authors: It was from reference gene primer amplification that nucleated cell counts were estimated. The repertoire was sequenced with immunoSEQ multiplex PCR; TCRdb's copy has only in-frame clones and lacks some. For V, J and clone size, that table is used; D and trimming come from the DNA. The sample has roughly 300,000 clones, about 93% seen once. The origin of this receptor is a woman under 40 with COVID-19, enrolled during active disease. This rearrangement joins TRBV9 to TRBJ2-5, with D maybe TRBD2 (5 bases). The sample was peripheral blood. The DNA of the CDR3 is TGTGCCAGCAGCGTATTCGGGGAGGAGACCCAGTACTTC. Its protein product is CASSVFGEETQYF. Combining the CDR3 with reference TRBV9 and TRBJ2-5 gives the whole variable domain DSGVTQTPKHLITATGQRVTLRCSPRSGDLSVYWYQQSLDQGLQFLIQYYNGEERAKGNILERFSAQQFPDLHSELNLSSLELGDSALYFCASSVFGEETQYFGPGTRLLVL.